This TCR beta chain was retrieved from a study of blood T cell repertoires in COVID-19. The wider study: Some COVID-19 samples were acute and others convalescent; all came from the United States, Italy and Spain. Nucleic acid was either cDNA or gDNA, and it came from T cells, B-cell-depleted T cells, or PBMCs.

In germline, CDR1 is LGHNT, CDR2 FRNRAP. The trim removed 5 bases at V and 4 bases at J, leaving 6 bases unmatched. The CDR3 sequence is 15 residues long. This clone was seen a single time. In the original analysis: Nucleated cell counts were estimated from reference gene primer amplification. The protocol was immunoSEQ multiplex PCR, while the TCRdb copy is restricted to in-frame clones and leaves out a portion. That table supplies the V and J calls and clone size; D and trimming were determined from the DNA. The sample comprises some 150,000 clones, approximately 80% of which are singletons, and roughly 4.9% rests with the top ten.

The receptor was derived from a human donor in a cohort sampled during active COVID-19. Sequencing was performed on peripheral blood. The chain links TRBV12-5 to TRBJ2-1; 9 nucleotides line up with TRBD1. The CDR3 nucleotides read TGTGCTAGTGGTCTGGGACAGGGTTTATACAATGAGCAGTTCTTC. This gives the protein CASGLGQGLYNEQFF.